The rows below give T cell receptor beta chains drawn from one sample of a study of shared clonotypes between healthy human individuals. The assay was immunoSEQ multiplex PCR, and TCRdb's table has in-frame clones only and misses some. The table shows roughly 1,500,000 clones, with 95% to 99% occurring only once. Sequenced material: naive CD4+ T cells sorted from blood. All receptors derive from a man aged 25 to 40 in good health. Each CDR3 is given with its conserved first and last residue. The D gene is left open where the match is weak. Clone size is shown for a subset of rows, as once, few, many or a class of expanded clone.

V	D	size	J	CDR3	DNA
TRBV27	NA	NA	TRBJ2-3	CASKPWGGRLDTQYF	TGTGCCAGCAAGCCCTGGGGGGGGCGGTTGGATACGCAGTATTTT
TRBV7-9	NA	NA	TRBJ1-2	CASSLASDRNYGYTF	TGTGCCAGCAGCTTAGCTTCAGACAGAAACTATGGCTACACCTTC
TRBV30	TRBD2	NA	TRBJ2-5	CACGTSGRGETQYF	TGTGCCTGCGGGACTAGCGGGAGGGGCGAGACCCAGTACTTC
TRBV6-6	NA	NA	TRBJ2-3	CASSDRMSTDTQYF	TGTGCCAGCAGCGACAGGATGAGCACAGATACGCAGTATTTT
TRBV28	NA	NA	TRBJ2-7	CASSSGPYEQYF	TGTGCCAGCAGTTCAGGTCCCTACGAGCAGTACTTC
TRBV5-1	NA	NA	TRBJ2-7	CASTSPGRAGEQYF	TGCGCCAGCACCTCCCCGGGACGGGCGGGGGAGCAGTACTTC
TRBV6-6	TRBD1	NA	TRBJ2-7	CASSYPDRSYEQYF	TGTGCCAGCAGTTACCCGGACAGGTCCTACGAGCAGTACTTC
TRBV5-6	NA	NA	TRBJ2-5	CASIPLGPGRFQETQYF	TGTGCCAGCATCCCCTTAGGCCCCGGACGGTTCCAAGAGACCCAGTACTTC
TRBV18	NA	NA	TRBJ2-1	CASSESTSSYNEQFF	TGTGCCAGCTCAGAGAGCACCAGCTCCTACAATGAGCAGTTCTTC
TRBV5-1	TRBD1	NA	TRBJ2-5	CASRLQGAQETQYF	TGCGCCAGCAGACTACAGGGGGCACAAGAGACCCAGTACTTC
TRBV5-1	NA	NA	TRBJ1-4	CASSSFQSEKLFF	TGCGCCAGCAGCTCATTTCAATCAGAAAAACTGTTTTTT
TRBV2	NA	NA	TRBJ1-1	CASSDPRNVGEAFF	TGTGCCAGCAGTGACCCCCGGAACGTTGGTGAAGCTTTCTTT
TRBV9	TRBD2	NA	TRBJ2-5	CASSVGGTSGETQYF	TGTGCCAGCAGCGTAGGAGGGACTAGCGGTGAGACCCAGTACTTC
TRBV5-1	TRBD1	NA	TRBJ2-3	CASSLEPGTGPTF	TGCGCCAGCAGCTTAGAACCCGGGACAGGGCCCACTTTT
TRBV2	NA	NA	TRBJ2-2	CASSNDPARELFF	TGTGCCAGCAGTAATGACCCAGCAAGGGAGCTGTTTTTT
TRBV29-1	NA	once	TRBJ1-5	CSVSDRVDQPQHF	TGCAGCGTTTCGGACAGAGTGGATCAGCCCCAGCATTTT
TRBV4-3	NA	NA	TRBJ2-7	CASSQDLTGPHEQYF	TGCGCCAGCAGCCAAGATCTTACAGGTCCCCACGAGCAGTACTTC
TRBV5-1	TRBD1	NA	TRBJ1-1	CASSLPDRHGDTEAFF	TGCGCCAGCAGCTTACCGGACAGGCACGGGGACACTGAAGCTTTCTTT
TRBV9	TRBD2	NA	TRBJ2-7	CASSPLAGVIHEQYF	TGTGCCAGCAGCCCACTAGCGGGAGTTATCCACGAGCAGTACTTC
TRBV11-2	NA	NA	TRBJ2-7	CASSSPKGVDYEQYF	TGTGCCAGCAGCAGCCCGAAGGGAGTAGACTACGAGCAGTACTTC
TRBV4-1	TRBD2	NA	TRBJ2-7	CASSQVLAAASYEQYF	TGCGCCAGCAGCCAAGTTCTAGCGGCCGCTTCCTACGAGCAGTACTTC
TRBV28	NA	NA	TRBJ2-3	CASSLLWAFNTQYF	TGTGCCAGCAGTTTACTCTGGGCATTCAATACGCAGTATTTT
TRBV7-2	NA	NA	TRBJ2-2	CASSARDFPGELFF	TGTGCCAGCAGCGCGCGGGACTTTCCGGGGGAGCTGTTTTTT
TRBV25-1	NA	NA	TRBJ2-6	CASRLTGANVLTF	TGTGCCAGCAGATTAACTGGGGCCAACGTCCTGACTTTC
TRBV5-6	TRBD2	NA	TRBJ2-1	CASSLALAGSNEQFF	TGTGCCAGCAGCTTGGCGCTAGCGGGAAGCAATGAGCAGTTCTTC
TRBV2	TRBD2	NA	TRBJ2-3	CASSVRPTSGFTDTQYF	TGTGCCAGCAGTGTGCGCCCGACTAGCGGGTTCACAGATACGCAGTATTTT
TRBV9	TRBD2	NA	TRBJ2-3	CASSPSIAGGADTQYF	TGTGCCAGCAGCCCTTCAATAGCGGGAGGGGCAGATACGCAGTATTTT
TRBV6-5	NA	NA	TRBJ1-2	CASSYSVQAGRDGYTF	TGTGCCAGCAGTTACTCAGTACAGGCGGGGAGAGATGGCTACACCTTC
TRBV7-2	NA	NA	TRBJ1-5	CASRGGKHNQPQHF	TGTGCCAGCAGGGGGGGTAAGCACAATCAGCCCCAGCATTTT
TRBV18	NA	NA	TRBJ1-2	CASSPMGDYGYTF	TGTGCCAGCTCACCCATGGGGGACTATGGCTACACCTTC
TRBV28	NA	NA	TRBJ2-5	CASTLGTLKTETQYF	TGTGCCAGCACCCTCGGGACACTGAAGACGGAGACCCAGTACTTC
TRBV28	NA	NA	TRBJ2-7	CASSFNIPYEQYF	TGTGCCAGCAGCTTTAATATCCCCTACGAGCAGTACTTC
TRBV9	TRBD2	NA	TRBJ2-1	CASSFGGLGEQFF	TGTGCCAGTTCCTTCGGGGGGTTGGGAGAGCAGTTCTTC
TRBV5-5	TRBD2	NA	TRBJ2-5	CASSHRLAGVRETQYF	TGTGCCAGCAGCCATAGACTAGCGGGAGTGCGAGAGACCCAGTACTTC
TRBV7-9	TRBD1	NA	TRBJ1-4	CASSPPARQGANEKLFF	TGTGCCAGCAGCCCGCCCGCTAGACAGGGGGCAAATGAAAAACTGTTTTTT
TRBV5-6	TRBD1	NA	TRBJ2-1	CASSLGDRGFGGQFF	TGTGCCAGCAGCTTGGGGGACAGGGGATTCGGTGGGCAGTTCTTC
TRBV11-1	NA	NA	TRBJ1-5	CASSRQGNQPQHF	TGTGCCAGCAGCCGTCAGGGGAATCAGCCCCAGCATTTT
TRBV18	NA	NA	TRBJ2-4	CASSPPAPKNIQYF	TGTGCCAGCTCACCACCGGCGCCCAAAAACATTCAGTACTTC
TRBV18	TRBD2	NA	TRBJ2-1	CASSPYSGMAYNEQFF	TGTGCCAGCTCACCCTATAGCGGGATGGCCTACAATGAGCAGTTCTTC
TRBV9	NA	NA	TRBJ2-1	CASSQGSNNEQFF	TGTGCCAGCAGCCAGGGATCGAACAATGAGCAGTTCTTC
TRBV5-1	NA	NA	TRBJ2-1	CASSLSGGEQFF	TGCGCCAGCAGCTTGTCCGGGGGTGAGCAGTTCTTC
TRBV2	TRBD2	NA	TRBJ2-1	CASSGTSGRGRRFF	TGTGCCAGCAGTGGGACTAGCGGGAGGGGGCGTCGGTTCTTC
TRBV7-2	TRBD2	NA	TRBJ2-2	CASSPRSGRALGELFF	TGTGCCAGCAGCCCCAGAAGCGGGAGGGCCCTCGGGGAGCTGTTTTTT
TRBV5-1	TRBD2	NA	TRBJ2-1	CASSPGLAGNRGSYNEQFF	TGCGCCAGCAGCCCGGGACTAGCGGGAAACAGGGGCTCCTACAATGAGCAGTTCTTC
TRBV7-6	NA	NA	TRBJ1-1	CASSLFRTNTEAFF	TGTGCCAGCAGCTTATTTCGGACGAACACTGAAGCTTTCTTT